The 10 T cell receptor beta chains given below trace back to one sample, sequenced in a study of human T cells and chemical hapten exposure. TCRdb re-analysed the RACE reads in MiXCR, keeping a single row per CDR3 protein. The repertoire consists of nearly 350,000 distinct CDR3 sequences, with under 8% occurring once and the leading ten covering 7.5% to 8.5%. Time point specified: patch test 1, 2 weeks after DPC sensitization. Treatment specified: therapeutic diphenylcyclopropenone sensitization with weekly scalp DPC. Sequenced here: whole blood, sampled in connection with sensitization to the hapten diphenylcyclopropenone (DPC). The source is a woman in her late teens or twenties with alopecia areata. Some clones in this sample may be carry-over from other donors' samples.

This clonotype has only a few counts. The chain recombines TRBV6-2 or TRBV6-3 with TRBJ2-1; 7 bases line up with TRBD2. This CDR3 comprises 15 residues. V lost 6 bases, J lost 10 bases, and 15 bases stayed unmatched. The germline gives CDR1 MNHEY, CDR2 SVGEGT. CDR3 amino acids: CASRRDGGGSREQFF. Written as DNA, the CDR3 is TGTGCCAGCAGGCGTGATGGCGGGGGATCGAGGGAGCAGTTCTTC.

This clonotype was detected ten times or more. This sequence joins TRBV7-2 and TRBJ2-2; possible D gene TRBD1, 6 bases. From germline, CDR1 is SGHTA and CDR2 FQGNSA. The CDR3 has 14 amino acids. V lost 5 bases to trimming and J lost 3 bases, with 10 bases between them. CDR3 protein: CASSVGQYTGELFF. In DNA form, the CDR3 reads TGTGCCAGCAGCGTGGGACAATACACCGGGGAGCTGTTTTTT.

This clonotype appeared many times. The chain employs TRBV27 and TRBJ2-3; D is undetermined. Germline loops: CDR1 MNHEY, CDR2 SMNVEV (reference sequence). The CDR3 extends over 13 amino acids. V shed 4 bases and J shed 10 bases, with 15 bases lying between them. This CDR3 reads CASSWSTTLAQYF. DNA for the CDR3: TGTGCCAGCAGTTGGTCTACCACCCTGGCGCAGTATTTT.

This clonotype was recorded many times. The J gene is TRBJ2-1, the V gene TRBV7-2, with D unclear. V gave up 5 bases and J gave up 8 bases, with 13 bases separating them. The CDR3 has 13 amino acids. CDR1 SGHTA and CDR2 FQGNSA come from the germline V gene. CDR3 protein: CASSAASYHEQFF. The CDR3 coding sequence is TGTGCCAGCAGCGCCGCTAGTTATCATGAGCAGTTCTTC.

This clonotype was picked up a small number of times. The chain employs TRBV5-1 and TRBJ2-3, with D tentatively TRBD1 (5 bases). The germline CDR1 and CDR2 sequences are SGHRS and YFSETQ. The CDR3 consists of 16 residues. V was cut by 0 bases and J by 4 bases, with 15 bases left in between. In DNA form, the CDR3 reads TGCGCCAGCAGCTTGGAAACAGGAATACCGGCAGATACGCAGTATTTT. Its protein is CASSLETGIPADTQYF.

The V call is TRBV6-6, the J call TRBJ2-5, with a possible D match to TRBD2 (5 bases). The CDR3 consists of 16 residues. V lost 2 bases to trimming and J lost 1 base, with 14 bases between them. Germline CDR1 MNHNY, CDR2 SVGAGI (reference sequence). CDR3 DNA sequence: TGTGCCAGCAGTTACAGGGAGAGGACGGCCCAAGAGACCCAGTACTTC. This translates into CASSYRERTAQETQYF.

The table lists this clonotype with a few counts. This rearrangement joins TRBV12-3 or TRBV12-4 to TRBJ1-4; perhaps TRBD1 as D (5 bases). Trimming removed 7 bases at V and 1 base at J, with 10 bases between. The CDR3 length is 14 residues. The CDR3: CASTPDITNEKLFF. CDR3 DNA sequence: TGTGCCAGCACCCCGGACATAACTAATGAAAAACTGTTTTTT.

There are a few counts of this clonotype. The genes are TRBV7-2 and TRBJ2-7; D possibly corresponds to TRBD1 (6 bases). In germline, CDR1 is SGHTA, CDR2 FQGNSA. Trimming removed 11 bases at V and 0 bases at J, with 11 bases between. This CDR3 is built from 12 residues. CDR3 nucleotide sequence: TGTGCCGCCAAGGACAGCTCCTACGAGCAGTACTTC. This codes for CAAKDSSYEQYF.

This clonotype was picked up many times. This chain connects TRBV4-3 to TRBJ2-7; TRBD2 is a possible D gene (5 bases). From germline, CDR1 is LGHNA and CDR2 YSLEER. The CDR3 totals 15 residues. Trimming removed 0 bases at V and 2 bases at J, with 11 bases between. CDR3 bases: TGCGCCAGCAGCCAAGAGAGGGCAGGAACCTACGAGCAGTACTTC. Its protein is CASSQERAGTYEQYF.

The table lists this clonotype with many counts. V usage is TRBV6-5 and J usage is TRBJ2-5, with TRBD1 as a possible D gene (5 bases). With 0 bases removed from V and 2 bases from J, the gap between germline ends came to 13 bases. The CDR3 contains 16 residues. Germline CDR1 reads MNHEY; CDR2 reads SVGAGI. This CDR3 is CASSYSWGRVQETQYF. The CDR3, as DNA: TGTGCCAGCAGTTACTCGTGGGGCAGGGTACAAGAGACCCAGTACTTC.